This TCR beta chain was captured in a study of spatial heterogeneity in lung cancer (dated by TCRdb to the late 2010s). Some background on the complete study: The donors were fewer than 90 patients from the lung TRACERx cohort who had early-stage, untreated non-small cell lung cancer. Follow-up PBMC samples were sequenced whenever the samples were available, and the median time to follow-up was about 25 months after resection. Beta-chain transcripts were consistently detected in greater numbers than alpha-chain transcripts, which likely reflects a higher abundance of beta-chain transcripts. In the raw uncorrected reads, each unique combination of TCR and UMI appeared on average more than ten times. In non-small cell lung cancer, the study quantitatively compared TCR alpha and beta repertoires across several tumor regions, matched nontumor lung, and blood. Nonsynonymous mutation counts, determined by whole-exome sequencing of tumor tissue, were related to features of the TCR repertoire. At surgery, both alpha and beta chains were TCR-sequenced in over 200 tumor regions, approximately 64 matched nontumor lung samples and over 50 PBMC samples.

From cysteine to phenylalanine, the CDR3 is 15 amino acids long. Only the CDR3 portion is preserved as DNA: 45 bases, with reading frame beginning at the first base. According to the germline V gene, CDR1 reads MGHDK and CDR2 reads SYGVNS. The junction shows trimming of 6 bases on V and 8 bases on J, and the gene matches do not reach 13 bases of it. The library was made by 5' RACE. The sequencer was a NextSeq 500. To allow correction of PCR and sequencing errors, the TCR library protocol tagged every TCR cDNA molecule with a unique molecular identifier. On the study's bioinformatics: Decombinator tools were used for TCR identification, UMI-based error correction and CDR3 extraction. TCRs above a frequency of 2 per 1,000, corresponding to the top 1% of the tumor frequency distribution, were defined as expanded. Each repertoire was subsampled 100 times to 5,000 TCRs, after which Renyi diversity was computed with the R vegan package. To build CDR3 similarity networks, amino acid triplet string-kernel similarity was used, and CDR3s were connected when their pairwise similarity was above 0.82. TCRdb applied fastp at Q25 and MiXCR to the public reads, then kept only in-frame beta chains. Rows matching on CDR3 protein sequence are summarized as one entry with the most common DNA and genes. TCRdb's processing, not the authors' own work, is the source of the V and J calls. For this sample the table gives around 44,000 distinct CDR3 sequences, of which 10% were detected only once. About 15% of the sample lies in the top ten.

Study-wide findings and limitations: Only 14 to 15 patients were included in comparisons of baseline and follow-up blood repertoires. Ubiquitous expanded tumor TCRs showed up in blood more often at tumor resection than at routine follow-up. Additional single-cell paired TCR alpha and beta sequencing was considered necessary to confirm, at a functional level, the hypothesis that regional TCRs recognize regional mutations.

In this sample, this clonotype turned up a few times. This clone's antigen is unknown. No much larger clonotype is one base removed from it; base qualities were not supplied. The time point label for this specimen denotes: blood at routine non-recurrence follow-up after resection. Whole RNA extracted from tumor and nontumor lung tissue, or from cryopreserved PBMC samples, was used for TCR sequencing without cell sorting. A patient was chosen for TCR sequencing only when enough RNA was available from at least two tumor regions. The source is a female donor with early-stage non-small cell lung cancer. The V and J genes are TRBV25-1 and TRBJ2-1, and 7 bases in between align with TRBD1. Sequencing was performed on PBMCs, taken at follow-up. The CDR3 reads CASRGRDSSIDEQFF. DNA sequence: TGTGCCAGCAGGGGTCGGGACAGCAGCATAGATGAGCAGTTCTTC.